The 10 T cell receptor beta chains below come from one sample, sequenced in a study of shared clonotypes between healthy human individuals. Measured with immunoSEQ multiplex PCR; TCRdb has only the in-frame clones, and not every one. The sample has about 1.1 million clones, 70% to 85% seen once. The sample was memory CD4+ T cells from PBMCs. Sample subset: CD45RA-negative fraction. Source of these receptors: a man between 18 and 35 years old in good health. Some clones in this sample may be carry-over from other donors' samples.

This clone was counted between two and nine times. This chain connects TRBV7-2 to TRBJ2-7, with 12 positions matching TRBD2. In germline, CDR1 is SGHTA, CDR2 FQGNSA. V was clipped by 5 bases and J by 2 bases; unmatched bases: 7. The CDR3 runs to 16 residues. CDR3 residues: CASSVQTSGRPYEQYF. In DNA, the CDR3 is TGTGCCAGCAGCGTACAAACTAGCGGGAGGCCCTACGAGCAGTACTTC.

The chain combines TRBV27 with TRBJ1-5, with D perhaps matching TRBD1 (5 bases). Between the trimmed V and J ends, which lost 9 bases and 4 bases, there was a span of 16 bases. From germline, CDR1 is MNHEY and CDR2 SMNVEV (reference sequence). The CDR3 has 14 amino acids. The CDR3 loop is CASAGRQNNQPQHF. For the CDR3, the DNA is TGTGCCAGTGCAGGGCGGCAGAATAATCAGCCCCAGCATTTT.

The chain links TRBV9 to TRBJ2-7; no clear D. Per the germline V gene, CDR1 is SGDLS and CDR2 is YYNGEE. This CDR3 is built from 14 residues. The V end lost 2 bases, the J end lost 6 bases, and 15 bases lay between the germline ends. As DNA, the CDR3 is TGTGCCAGCAGCGTTTTACCTAACGAGGCCGAGCAGTACTTC. Encoded protein: CASSVLPNEAEQYF. The whole variable domain, filled in from reference TRBV9 and TRBJ2-7, reads DSGVTQTPKHLITATGQRVTLRCSPRSGDLSVYWYQQSLDQGLQFLIQYYNGEERAKGNILERFSAQQFPDLHSELNLSSLELGDSALYFCASSVLPNEAEQYFGPGTRLTVT.

This rearrangement joins TRBV4-2 to TRBJ1-4, with a possible D match to TRBD1 (5 bases). This CDR3 has 15 residues. The germline V gene has CDR1 LGHNA and CDR2 YNFKEQ. The V and J ends lost 1 base and 5 bases respectively, with 11 bases between them. The CDR3 region is CASSQVQAGNEKLFF. As DNA, the CDR3 is TGTGCCAGCAGCCAAGTCCAGGCAGGGAATGAAAAACTGTTTTTT.

On this clone: Other nucleotide sequences from this sample produce the same CDR3. The J gene is TRBJ1-5, the V gene TRBV10-3, with D perhaps matching TRBD1 (5 bases). In germline, CDR1 is ENHRY, CDR2 SYGVKD. This CDR3 is built from 15 residues. The germline V and J ends were trimmed by 0 bases and 2 bases, with 8 bases remaining between them. CDR3 DNA: TGTGCCATCAGTGAGTCGGGGGGAGGCAATCAGCCCCAGCATTTT. It specifies CAISESGGGNQPQHF.

This sequence joins TRBV5-1 and TRBJ1-1; weak D call: TRBD1 (5 bases). Trimming shortened V by 0 bases and J by 7 bases, and 7 bases separated the two germline ends. The CDR3 length is 12 residues. Germline CDR1 and CDR2: SGHRS and YFSETQ. The CDR3 DNA follows: TGCGCCAGCAGCTTGGATCAGGGTGAAGCTTTCTTT. Its translation: CASSLDQGEAFF.

A word on this clone: The conserved phenylalanine or tryptophan normally closing the CDR3 is absent here, so this likely arose from a read error. The DNA is omitted, as the CDR3 cannot be located on it reliably, and the CDR3 follows TCRdb's listing. V usage is TRBV5-4 and J usage is TRBJ2-7; the table's D call TRBD1 went unverified against the DNA. CDR1 is SGHNT, CDR2 YYREEE, per germline (reference sequence). The CDR3 sequence runs 12 residues, both termini included. The CDR3 sequence: CASSLERQETVL.

About this clone itself: Other DNA sequences within the sample encode an identical CDR3. The chain uses TRBV5-1 and TRBJ2-7; 10 bases align to TRBD1. With V trimmed by 4 bases and J by 5 bases, 3 bases remained unmatched. Germline CDR1 is SGHRS and CDR2 is YFSETQ. This CDR3 spans 13 amino acids. The CDR3 reads CASSLGQGDEQYF. In DNA, the CDR3 is TGCGCCAGCAGCCTAGGACAGGGGGACGAGCAGTACTTC.

In this sample, this clone turned up a few times. The genes are TRBV6-1 and TRBJ2-7; 10 bases are shared with TRBD2. Germline CDR1 and CDR2: MNHNS and SASEGT. The junction had 10 bases not matched to a gene; V was cut back by 7 bases and J by 7 bases. The CDR3 length is 14 residues. In DNA, the CDR3 is TGTGCCAGCAAAACTAGCGGGGCCCTACCTGAGCAGTACTTC. Residues: CASKTSGALPEQYF.

The rearrangement joins TRBV28 to TRBJ2-5; 7 bases align to TRBD2. With V trimmed by 6 bases and J by 2 bases, 6 bases remained unmatched. The germline gives CDR1 MDHEN, CDR2 SYDVKM. The CDR3 is made up of 14 amino acids. CDR3 sequence: CASRVTSAQETQYF. Written as DNA, the CDR3 is TGTGCCAGCAGGGTAACTAGCGCTCAAGAGACCCAGTACTTC.